The source of this T cell receptor (beta chain) is a study of T cells in Graves' hyperthyroidism and ophthalmopathy. The table lists this clonotype with many counts. RNA transcripts served as the template for amplifying TCR beta CDR3 regions. Carried out on the TCR CDR3, a first-round RT-PCR used the HTBI primer set. MiXCR, run by TCRdb on the multiplex PCR reads, gives a single entry per CDR3 protein. The data contain fewer than 750,000 distinct CDR3 sequences, 14% to 15% of them seen just once; the ten biggest clones take up 3.5% to 4.5%. This CDR3 contains 13 residues. The germline V gene has CDR1 DFQATT and CDR2 SNEGSKA (reference sequence). J gave up 4 bases and V 3 bases, and 4 bases lay outside the gene matches.

The gene calls are TRBV20-1 and TRBJ2-7; 9 bases fit TRBD1. The sample was blood. The source is a middle-aged woman with Graves' ophthalmopathy. The DNA for the CDR3 is TGCAGTGCTAGGACCGGGACAGGGTACGAGCAGTACTTC. It encodes CSARTGTGYEQYF.